This TCR beta chain originates from a study of T cells after posttransplantation cyclophosphamide. Germline CDR1 is LGHNA and CDR2 is YNFKEQ. This CDR3 comprises 17 residues. Unmatched junction bases numbered 7, after V lost 2 bases and J lost 2 bases. Here immunoSEQ multiplex PCR was the method, and the copy in TCRdb shows in-frame clones only, minus some. The sample yields approximately 25,000 clones, without any singletons. Treatment was busulfan-fludarabine conditioning, a marrow graft, and cyclophosphamide on days +3 and +4. Notes on the study in general: Tissue-infiltrating T cells from skin or gut overlapped little with blood T cells. TRB clonality was highly associated with recipient CMV seropositivity and reactivation.

The sample holds many counts of this clone. Its antigen remains unidentified. The source was PBMCs, collected after allogeneic stem cell transplant with posttransplant cyclophosphamide. The rearrangement uses TRBV4-2 and TRBJ2-1; TRBD1 agrees at 9 bases. This TCR derives from a male patient aged 18-30 years who received an allogeneic stem cell transplant from a related donor, was CMV-positive, and had no GVHD. Certain T cells may be donor cells from the graft. The CDR3 reads CASSQLSGTGPYNEQFF. CDR3 DNA sequence: TGTGCCAGCAGCCAACTATCCGGGACAGGGCCCTACAATGAGCAGTTCTTC.